The present TCR beta chain was sequenced within a study of OX40 agonist ivuxolimab in advanced cancers. With respect to the entire study: Ivuxolimab was an agonistic, fully human IgG2 monoclonal antibody directed against OX40 (CD134), a costimulatory receptor. Intravenous ivuxolimab was administered to patients every 2 weeks at six dose levels: 0.01, 0.1, 0.3, 1.5, 3 and 10 mg/kg. Of the roughly 51 dose-escalation patients, hepatocellular carcinoma was present in roughly 19, melanoma in approximately 15, renal cell carcinoma in 9 and head and neck cancer in 9. The dose-escalation cohort was 82.7% male with a mean age of approximately 60 years, ranging from 23 to 79. Patients were allowed to have had prior anti-PD-1, anti-PD-L1 or anti-CTLA-4 therapy, and more than 30% of the dose-escalation patients had previously received checkpoint inhibitors. Three dose-escalation patients achieved partial responses, one with hepatocellular carcinoma and two with cutaneous melanoma. The point of sequencing TCRbeta in the periphery was to test whether ivuxolimab changed TCR sequence diversity and drove clonal T-cell expansion. The monotherapy dose-escalation portion (N ≈ 56 patients) of the phase I ivuxolimab trial is reported in the paper. Overall study outcomes, separate from this receptor: In the 0.1-3.0 mg/kg groups, partial responders had among the lowest normalized peripheral clonal expansion, particularly in CD8+ T cells. Low levels of normalized T-cell clonal expansion were also seen in some patients who did not respond. On average, CD8+ T cells showed more expanded clones than CD4+ T cells after ivuxolimab. The antigen specificity of the peripheral T cells that underwent clonal expansion was not determined. At doses from 0.1 to 3.0 mg/kg, clonal expansion was seen in both CD4+ and CD8+ blood T cells between baseline and week 6.

Patients with a history of autoimmune disease or receiving systemic immunosuppression were excluded from the trial. Peripheral blood for TCR sequencing was collected from all dose cohorts at baseline, on cycle 4 day 1, and on cycle 7 day 1. The samples were drawn from a first-in-human, open-label, multicenter phase I dose-escalation trial of ivuxolimab. Adults with locally advanced or metastatic melanoma, renal cell carcinoma, hepatocellular carcinoma or head and neck squamous cell carcinoma were enrolled in the trial. Before TCR sequencing, CD4+ and CD8+ T cells were separately sorted from peripheral blood. Worth noting for this clone: No antigen is known for it. Per-base quality was not reported, and no clone a single base away is much larger than it.

Between the V and J ends, shortened by 7 bases and 0 bases respectively, the junction contains 7 bases. The germline V gene encodes CDR1 MDHEN and CDR2 SYDVKM. The CDR3 has 12 amino acids, counting the end cysteine and phenylalanine. Of all the DNA, just the CDR3 is kept, 36 bases in frame from base 1. To sequence the TCRbeta CDR3 region, genomic DNA was isolated from the sorted cells. The immunoSEQ Assay was used for sequencing of TCRbeta CDR3 regions. This is the immuneACCESS table as TCRdb keeps it, with only in-frame sequences that have V and J called. A part of the clones is gone; compared with another copy, unresolved V genes explain less than half, and the rest is unexplained. This sample has 45,000 to 60,000 clones in its table, and 70% to 90% of those were observed once. The ten largest make up around 6.4% of the sample.

Source: CD4+ or CD8+ T cells sorted from blood, taken in a trial of the OX40 agonist ivuxolimab. The chain employs TRBV28 and TRBJ2-7, with the D gene call left open. This sequence was found in an adult with an advanced solid tumor such as melanoma, head and neck, liver or kidney cancer. The CDR3 in this case is CASTRGSYEQYF. Read as DNA, the sequence is TGTGCCAGCACTCGAGGCTCCTACGAGCAGTACTTC.